One and the same sample provided the 22 T cell receptor beta chains below, sequenced in a study of human T cells and chemical hapten exposure. TCRdb ran MiXCR on the RACE reads and lists one entry per CDR3 protein. Among 60,000 to 70,000 distinct CDR3 sequences, 9.5% to 12% were seen once, and the ten largest hold about 5%. Time point described: pre-sensitization, week 0. Treatment here: therapeutic diphenylcyclopropenone sensitization with weekly scalp DPC. The specimen comprised whole blood, sampled in connection with sensitization to the hapten diphenylcyclopropenone (DPC). The receptors derive from a woman aged 50 to 60 with alopecia areata. Some clones in this sample may be carry-over from other donors' samples.

The V gene is TRBV6-5, the J gene TRBJ1-1; perhaps TRBD1 as D (5 bases). Germline CDR1 reads MNHEY; CDR2 reads SVGAGI. V dropped 6 bases and J dropped 5 bases, with 13 bases sitting between them. The CDR3 extends over 13 amino acids. CDR3 bases: TGTGCCAGCAGGTACCAGGGTGGTACTGAAGCTTTCTTT. Amino acid sequence: CASRYQGGTEAFF.

This clonotype occurred a few times. The chain couples TRBV29-1 to TRBJ1-2; TRBD1 might be the D (5 bases). CDR3 length: 15 amino acids. Germline V gives CDR1 SQVTM, CDR2 ANQGSEA. V was cut by 4 bases and J by 2 bases, with 17 bases left in between. The CDR3 DNA reads as TGCAGCGTTGGGGGCACCCGCGCCCTCAACTATGGCTACACCTTC. It translates to CSVGGTRALNYGYTF.

In its sample, this clonotype was seen many times. The rearrangement links TRBV20-1 to TRBJ2-5; D is possibly TRBD1 (5 bases). Germline assignment: CDR1 DFQATT and CDR2 SNEGSKA (reference sequence). The CDR3 extends over 15 amino acids. Trimming pared 6 bases from V and 2 bases from J, leaving 19 bases between. CDR3 DNA sequence: TGCAGTGCCACAGTTTTGGGGCATACTCAAGAGACCCAGTACTTC. It codes for CSATVLGHTQETQYF.

This clonotype occurred a few times. The genes are TRBV28 and TRBJ2-5; 9 bases line up with TRBD1. The CDR3 is made up of 16 amino acids. With V trimmed by 1 base and J by 5 bases, 8 bases remained unmatched. The germline V gene encodes CDR1 MDHEN and CDR2 SYDVKM. CDR3 protein: CASSLSWDRAEETQYF. In nucleotides, the CDR3 is TGTGCCAGCAGTTTATCGTGGGACAGGGCTGAGGAGACCCAGTACTTC.

There are many counts of this clonotype. V and J are TRBV6-2 or TRBV6-3 and TRBJ2-1; 8 positions match TRBD2. Germline V lookup: CDR1 MNHEY, CDR2 SVGEGT. The V segment lost 0 bases and the J segment 8 bases; nucleotides outside the gene matches: 9. This CDR3 contains 16 residues. CDR3 nucleotides: TGTGCCAGCAGTTACTCCCGGGAGGGATCGGGGCATGAGCAGTTCTTC. It codes for CASSYSREGSGHEQFF.

The CDR3 region is CASSPTSPSETQYF. The CDR3 nucleotides are TGTGCCAGCAGCCCGACTAGCCCGTCGGAGACCCAGTACTTC. The chain couples TRBV6-2 or TRBV6-3 to TRBJ2-5; 7 bases map to TRBD2. The ends lost 6 bases at V and 5 bases at J; junction bases unmatched: 9. There are 14 residues in the CDR3. CDR1 is MNHEY and CDR2 is SVGEGT in the germline V gene.

V and J are TRBV9 and TRBJ1-2; no reliable D call. Trimming shortened V by 0 bases and J by 8 bases, and 17 bases separated the two germline ends. Germline V gene lookup returns CDR1 SGDLS and CDR2 YYNGEE. The CDR3 is 15 residues long. DNA for the CDR3: TGTGCCAGCAGCGTAGCCCCCGGCTGGGTCGGAGGCTACACCTTC. It encodes CASSVAPGWVGGYTF.

Notes on this clonotype: A read error may account for a junction end that differs from germline. CDR3 residues: CANSLDSTGTHYGYTF. Here the CDR3 DNA reads TGTGCCAACAGCTTAGATTCGACAGGGACCCACTATGGCTACACCTTC. The rearrangement links TRBV7-9 to TRBJ1-2; 7 nucleotides align to TRBD1. There are 16 residues in the CDR3. Germline V gives CDR1 SEHNR, CDR2 FQNEAQ (reference sequence).

This clonotype was observed a few times. The chain carries TRBV7-8 and TRBJ2-7; D unresolved. The CDR3 runs to 14 residues. V was clipped by 2 bases and J by 2 bases, with 10 bases between them. The germline V gene encodes CDR1 SGHVS and CDR2 FQNEAQ. The CDR3 nucleotides are TGTGCCAGCAGCTTAAGAGGAAAGGCCTACGAGCAGTACTTC. Protein: CASSLRGKAYEQYF.

The sample holds many counts of this clonotype. V usage is TRBV19 and J usage is TRBJ1-5, with 11 bases lining up with TRBD1. The CDR3 runs 15 residues. The V gene end was trimmed by 4 bases and the J gene end by 4 bases; junction bases not matched to a gene: 3. Germline V gives CDR1 LNHDA, CDR2 SQIVND (reference sequence). The CDR3, as DNA: TGTGCCAGTAGTAGGGGGACAGGGGGTAATCAGCCCCAGCATTTT. Protein product: CASSRGTGGNQPQHF.

This clonotype occurred many times. The chain combines TRBV28 with TRBJ1-1, with D maybe TRBD1 (5 bases). V lost 2 bases and J lost 4, with 11 bases in between. CDR3 length equals 14 residues. The V gene's germline CDR1 is MDHEN and CDR2 SYDVKM. The CDR3 DNA reads as TGTGCCAGCAGTTTAGGCAGGGTCGGCACTGAAGCTTTCTTT. It encodes CASSLGRVGTEAFF.

This sequence joins TRBV5-6 and TRBJ2-2; 8 nucleotides agree with TRBD1. Trimming at V came to 2 bases and at J to 3 bases, leaving 6 bases not matched to a gene. The germline gives CDR1 SGHDT, CDR2 YYEEEE. CDR3 length: 16 amino acids. CDR3 coding DNA: TGTGCCAGCAGCTTTCAGGGGGCGCGGTACACCGGGGAGCTGTTTTTT. This codes for CASSFQGARYTGELFF.

The chain employs TRBV28 and TRBJ2-3; D may be TRBD1 (6 bases). The CDR3 loop spans 13 amino acids. Germline V CDR1 and CDR2: MDHEN, SYDVKM. Trimming left V 8 bases short and J 2 bases short, with 11 bases between. The CDR3 protein is CASLQGNTDTQYF. CDR3 nucleotides: TGTGCCAGCCTACAGGGCAACACAGATACGCAGTATTTT.

V usage is TRBV28 and J usage is TRBJ1-2; the D is unclear. Trimming pared 7 bases from V and 2 bases from J, leaving 11 bases between. CDR1 and CDR2 (germline): MDHEN, SYDVKM. The CDR3 length is 13 residues. The CDR3 DNA reads as TGTGCCAGCACCGCGCCAGCAAACTATGGCTACACCTTC. Residues: CASTAPANYGYTF.

In this sample, this clonotype turned up many times. This chain links TRBV9 with TRBJ2-7; 7 bases match TRBD1. There are 13 residues in the CDR3. The germline V gene has CDR1 SGDLS and CDR2 YYNGEE. V trimming: 3 bases; J trimming: 2 bases; junction bases outside the gene matches: 2. The CDR3 DNA reads as TGTGCCAGCAGCGCTCAGGGGGCCTACGAGCAGTACTTC. Amino acid sequence: CASSAQGAYEQYF.

This clonotype was seen many times. The chain's CDR3 is CASSQVPLADPSKNTQYF. The CDR3 DNA is TGTGCCAGCAGCCAAGTGCCCCTAGCGGACCCCTCGAAGAATACGCAGTATTTT. The chain joins TRBV4-2 to TRBJ2-3; 7 bases fit TRBD2. Trimming took 1 base from V and 7 from J; bases not matched to a gene: 17. The CDR3 totals 18 residues. From germline, CDR1 is LGHNA and CDR2 YNFKEQ.

V and J are TRBV10-1 and TRBJ2-7, with D hard to call. Germline lookup yields CDR1 WNHNN and CDR2 SYGVQD (reference sequence). Between the trimmed V and J ends, which lost 4 bases and 5 bases, there was a span of 12 bases. The CDR3 runs to 13 residues. Here the CDR3 DNA reads TGCGCCAGCAGTGTTGATCCTGGGAACGAGCAGTACTTC. Encoded protein: CASSVDPGNEQYF.

This clonotype was found many times. The V call is TRBV6-2 or TRBV6-3, the J call TRBJ2-1; D is uncertain. With 5 bases removed from V and 4 bases from J, the gap between germline ends came to 3 bases. Germline V gives CDR1 MNHEY, CDR2 SVGEGT. The CDR3 length is 11 residues. The CDR3 DNA is TGTGCCAGCAGTCGTTACAATGAGCAGTTCTTC. Protein product: CASSRYNEQFF.

J is TRBJ1-5 and V is TRBV6-5; D perhaps matches TRBD1 (5 bases). Germline V gives CDR1 MNHEY, CDR2 SVGAGI. The CDR3 totals 15 residues. V lost 6 bases and J 2 bases, leaving 14 bases between the germline ends. The CDR3 here is CASSPIGGGNQPQHF. DNA of the CDR3: TGTGCCAGCAGCCCTATTGGGGGGGGCAATCAGCCCCAGCATTTT.

This clonotype has a handful of counts. The chain employs TRBV20-1 and TRBJ1-2, with 7 bases aligning to TRBD1. The germline CDR1 and CDR2 sequences are DFQATT and SNEGSKA (reference sequence). Losses at the gene ends were 2 bases for V and 3 bases for J; bases not matched to a gene: 3. CDR3 length equals 13 residues. The CDR3 is CSARQGVDYGYTF. The CDR3 bases are TGCAGTGCTAGACAGGGGGTGGACTATGGCTACACCTTC.

The chain links TRBV29-1 to TRBJ1-2, with no clear D. This CDR3 has 11 residues. In germline, CDR1 is SQVTM, CDR2 ANQGSEA. The germline V and J ends were trimmed by 7 bases and 3 bases, with 9 bases remaining between them. CDR3 region: CSAYLDYGYTF. CDR3 nucleotides: TGCAGCGCTTACTTGGACTATGGCTACACCTTC.

This clonotype came up a few times. CDR3 DNA: TGTGCCAGCAGCTTAGCTGGTCCCCGAGAGACCCAGTACTTC. Its protein product is CASSLAGPRETQYF. The chain carries TRBV7-2 and TRBJ2-5; D remains ambiguous. V dropped 0 bases and J dropped 4 bases, with 9 bases sitting between them. This CDR3 comprises 14 residues. Germline CDR1 is SGHTA and CDR2 is FQGNSA.